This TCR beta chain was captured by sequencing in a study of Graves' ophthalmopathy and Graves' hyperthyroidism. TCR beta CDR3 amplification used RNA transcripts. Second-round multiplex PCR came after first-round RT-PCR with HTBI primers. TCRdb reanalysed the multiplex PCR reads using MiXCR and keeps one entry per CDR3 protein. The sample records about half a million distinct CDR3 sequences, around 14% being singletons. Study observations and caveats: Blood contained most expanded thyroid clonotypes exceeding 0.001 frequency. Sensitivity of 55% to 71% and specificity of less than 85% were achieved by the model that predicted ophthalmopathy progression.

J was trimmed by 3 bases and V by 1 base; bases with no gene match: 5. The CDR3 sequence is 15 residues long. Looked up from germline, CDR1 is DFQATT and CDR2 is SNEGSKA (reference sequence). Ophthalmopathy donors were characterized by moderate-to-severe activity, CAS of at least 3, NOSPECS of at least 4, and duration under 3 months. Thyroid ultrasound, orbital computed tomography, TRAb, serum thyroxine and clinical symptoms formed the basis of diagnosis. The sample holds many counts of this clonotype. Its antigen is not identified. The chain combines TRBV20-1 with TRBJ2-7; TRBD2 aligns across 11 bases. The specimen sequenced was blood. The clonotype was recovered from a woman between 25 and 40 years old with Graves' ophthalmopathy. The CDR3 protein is CSARGQLAGVYEQYF. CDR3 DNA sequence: TGCAGTGCTAGAGGCCAACTAGCGGGAGTCTACGAGCAGTACTTC.